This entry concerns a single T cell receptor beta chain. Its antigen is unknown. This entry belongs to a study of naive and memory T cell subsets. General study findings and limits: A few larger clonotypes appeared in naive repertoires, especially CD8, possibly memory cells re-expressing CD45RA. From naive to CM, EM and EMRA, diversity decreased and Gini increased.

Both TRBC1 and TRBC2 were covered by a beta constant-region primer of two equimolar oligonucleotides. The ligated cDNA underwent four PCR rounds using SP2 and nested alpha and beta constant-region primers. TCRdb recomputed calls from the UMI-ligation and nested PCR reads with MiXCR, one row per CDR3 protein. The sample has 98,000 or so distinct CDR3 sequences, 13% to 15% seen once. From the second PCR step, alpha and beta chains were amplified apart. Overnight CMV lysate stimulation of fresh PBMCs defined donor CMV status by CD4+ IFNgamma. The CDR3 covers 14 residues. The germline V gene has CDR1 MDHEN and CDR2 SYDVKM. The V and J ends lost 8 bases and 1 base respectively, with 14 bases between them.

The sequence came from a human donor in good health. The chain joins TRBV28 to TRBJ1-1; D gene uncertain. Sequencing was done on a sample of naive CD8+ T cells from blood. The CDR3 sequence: CASQEIWGNTEAFF. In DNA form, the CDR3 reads TGTGCCAGCCAAGAGATTTGGGGGAACACTGAAGCTTTCTTT.